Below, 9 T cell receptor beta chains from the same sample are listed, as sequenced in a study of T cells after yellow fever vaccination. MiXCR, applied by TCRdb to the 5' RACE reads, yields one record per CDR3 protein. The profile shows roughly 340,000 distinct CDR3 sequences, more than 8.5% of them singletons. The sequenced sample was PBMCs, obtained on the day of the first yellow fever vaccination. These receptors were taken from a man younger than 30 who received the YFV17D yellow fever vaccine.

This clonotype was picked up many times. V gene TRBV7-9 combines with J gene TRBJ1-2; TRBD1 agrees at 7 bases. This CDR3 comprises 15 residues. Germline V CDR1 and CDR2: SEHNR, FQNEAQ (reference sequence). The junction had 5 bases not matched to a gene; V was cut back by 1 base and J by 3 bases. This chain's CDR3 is CASSLDGTDYYGYTF. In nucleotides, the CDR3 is TGTGCCAGCAGCTTAGATGGGACAGATTACTATGGCTACACCTTC.

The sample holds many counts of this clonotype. CDR3 coding DNA: TGTGCCAGCAGCTTGATCCAGTCAGGGAACACCGGGGAGCTGTTTTTT. Protein product: CASSLIQSGNTGELFF. The chain combines TRBV7-3 with TRBJ2-2, with D uncertain. The CDR3 contains 16 residues. Germline CDR1 and CDR2: SGHTA and FQGTGA. V dropped 3 bases and J dropped 1 base, with 12 bases sitting between them.

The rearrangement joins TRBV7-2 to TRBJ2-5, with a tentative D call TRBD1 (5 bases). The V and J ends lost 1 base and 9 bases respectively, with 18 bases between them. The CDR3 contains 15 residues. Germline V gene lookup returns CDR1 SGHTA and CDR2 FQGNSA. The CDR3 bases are TGTGCCAGCAGCTTAGATATACAGGTCGTCGGGTCCCAGTACTTC. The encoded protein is CASSLDIQVVGSQYF. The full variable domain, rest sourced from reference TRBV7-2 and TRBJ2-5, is GAGVSQSPSNKVTEKGKDVELRCDPISGHTALYWYRQSLGQGLEFLIYFQGNSAPDKSGLPSDRFSAERTGGSVSTLTIQRTQQEDSAVYLCASSLDIQVVGSQYFGPGTRLLVL.

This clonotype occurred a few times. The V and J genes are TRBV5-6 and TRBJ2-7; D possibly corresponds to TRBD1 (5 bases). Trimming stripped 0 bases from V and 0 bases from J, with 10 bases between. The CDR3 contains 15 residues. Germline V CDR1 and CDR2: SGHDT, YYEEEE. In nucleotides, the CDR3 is TGTGCCAGCAGCTTGGTAAAGGGGAACTCCTACGAGCAGTACTTC. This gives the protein CASSLVKGNSYEQYF.

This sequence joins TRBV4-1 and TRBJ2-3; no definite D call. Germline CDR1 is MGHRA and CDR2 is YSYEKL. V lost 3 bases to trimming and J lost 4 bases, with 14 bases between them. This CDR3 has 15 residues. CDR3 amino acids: CASSHSKPWADTQYF. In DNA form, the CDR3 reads TGCGCCAGCAGCCATAGCAAGCCCTGGGCAGATACGCAGTATTTT.

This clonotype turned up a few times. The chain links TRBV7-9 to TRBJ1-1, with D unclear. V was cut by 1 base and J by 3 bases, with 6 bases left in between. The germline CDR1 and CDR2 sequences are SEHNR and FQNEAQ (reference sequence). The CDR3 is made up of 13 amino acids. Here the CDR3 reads CASSLGLYTEAFF. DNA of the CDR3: TGTGCCAGCAGCTTAGGTCTGTACACTGAAGCTTTCTTT.

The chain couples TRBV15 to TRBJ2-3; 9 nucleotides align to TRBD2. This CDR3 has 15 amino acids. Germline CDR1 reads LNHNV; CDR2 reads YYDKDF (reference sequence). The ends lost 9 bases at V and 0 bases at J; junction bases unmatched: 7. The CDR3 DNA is TGTGCCACGCGTTACCTAGCGGGGAGCACAGATACGCAGTATTTT. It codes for CATRYLAGSTDTQYF.

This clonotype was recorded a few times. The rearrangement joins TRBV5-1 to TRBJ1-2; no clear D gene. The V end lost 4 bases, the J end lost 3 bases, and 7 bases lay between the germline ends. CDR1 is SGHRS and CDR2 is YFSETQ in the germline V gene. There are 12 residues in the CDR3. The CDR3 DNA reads TGCGCCAGCAGCCCGCTTTACTATGGCTACACCTTC. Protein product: CASSPLYYGYTF. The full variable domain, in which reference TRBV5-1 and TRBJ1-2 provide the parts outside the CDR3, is KAGVTQTPRYLIKTRGQQVTLSCSPISGHRSVSWYQQTPGQGLQFLFEYFSETQRNKGNFPGRFSGRQFSNSRSEMNVSTLELGDSALYLCASSPLYYGYTFGSGTRLTVV.

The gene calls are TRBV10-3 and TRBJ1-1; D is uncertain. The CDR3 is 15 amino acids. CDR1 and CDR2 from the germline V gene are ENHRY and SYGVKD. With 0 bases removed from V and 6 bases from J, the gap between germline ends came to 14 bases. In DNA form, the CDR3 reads TGTGCCATCAGTGAGTCGAACGGCAAGAGGGCTGAAGCTTTCTTT. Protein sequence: CAISESNGKRAEAFF.